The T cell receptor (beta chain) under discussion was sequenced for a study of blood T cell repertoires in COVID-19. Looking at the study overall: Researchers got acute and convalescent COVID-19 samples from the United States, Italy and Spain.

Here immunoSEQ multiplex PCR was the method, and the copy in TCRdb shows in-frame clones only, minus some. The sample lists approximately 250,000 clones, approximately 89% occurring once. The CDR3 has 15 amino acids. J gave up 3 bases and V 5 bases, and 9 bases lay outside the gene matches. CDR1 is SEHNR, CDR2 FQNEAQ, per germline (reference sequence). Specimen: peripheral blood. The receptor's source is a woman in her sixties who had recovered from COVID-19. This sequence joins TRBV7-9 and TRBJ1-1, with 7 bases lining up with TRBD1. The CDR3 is CASSIYRGEDTEAFF. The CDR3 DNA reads TGTGCCAGCAGCATATACAGGGGTGAGGACACTGAAGCTTTCTTT.